This entry lists 15 T cell receptor beta chains sequenced from one sample in a study of naive and memory T cell subsets. General study results and limits: Especially in CD8 cells, naive repertoires contained a few larger clonotypes, possibly CD45RA-re-expressing memory cells.

The beta constant-region primer was an equimolar mix of two oligonucleotides covering TRBC1 and TRBC2. Nested alpha and beta constant-region primers with the SP2 primer drove four PCR rounds on ligated cDNA. MiXCR was run by TCRdb on the UMI-ligation and nested PCR reads, yielding one entry per CDR3 protein. The data show roughly 100,000 distinct CDR3 sequences, roughly 15% seen once. No antigens are known for them. Sequences were obtained from naive CD8+ T cells from blood. The receptor set was obtained from a human donor in good health.

This clonotype was detected many times. V gene TRBV3-1 combines with J gene TRBJ2-1; TRBD2 aligns across 7 bases. CDR1 and CDR2 from the germline V gene are LGHDT and YNNKEL (reference sequence). The CDR3 length is 17 residues. V shed 0 bases, J shed 1 base, and the junction held 6 bases outside the gene matches. The CDR3 sequence is CASSQDVLAFSYNEQFF. In DNA form, the CDR3 reads TGTGCCAGCAGCCAAGATGTACTAGCGTTTTCCTACAATGAGCAGTTCTTC.

This clonotype appeared a few times. This chain links TRBV29-1 with TRBJ2-7; TRBD1 agrees at 12 bases. With 0 bases clipped from V and 4 bases from J, the junction kept 1 base outside the gene matches. Germline values: CDR1 SQVTM, CDR2 ANQGSEA. The CDR3 spans 14 residues. CDR3 sequence: CSVEEGQGAYEQYF. DNA of the CDR3: TGCAGCGTTGAAGAGGGACAGGGGGCATACGAGCAGTACTTC.

This clonotype appeared a few times. J is TRBJ2-2 and V is TRBV12-3 or TRBV12-4, with D tentatively TRBD1 (5 bases). The CDR3 consists of 13 residues. V was trimmed by 3 bases and J by 7 bases, leaving 9 bases between them. Written as DNA, the CDR3 is TGTGCCAGCAGTTTGGGGCCCCACGGGGAGCTGTTTTTT. As protein: CASSLGPHGELFF.

The J gene is TRBJ1-1, the V gene TRBV30; the match to TRBD1 covers 9 bases. The CDR3 loop spans 14 amino acids. Trimming took 2 bases from V and 3 from J; bases not matched to a gene: 4. Germline lookup yields CDR1 GTSNPN and CDR2 SVGIG (reference sequence). The CDR3 region is CAWSIGQGYTEAFF. Written as DNA, the CDR3 is TGTGCCTGGAGTATTGGACAGGGGTACACTGAAGCTTTCTTT.

The V and J genes are TRBV9 and TRBJ1-1; the D is unclear. CDR1 is SGDLS, CDR2 YYNGEE, per germline. This CDR3 region has 15 residues. Trimming removed 0 bases from V and 0 bases from J, with 9 bases in between. The CDR3 DNA sequence: TGTGCCAGCAGCGTAGTAGGATCCATGAACACTGAAGCTTTCTTT. Encoded protein: CASSVVGSMNTEAFF.

This clonotype was detected only a few times. The chain couples TRBV7-9 to TRBJ2-7; D perhaps matches TRBD1 (5 bases). V gave up 6 bases and J gave up 5 bases, with 11 bases separating them. This CDR3 has 12 amino acids. Germline V gene data show CDR1 as SEHNR and CDR2 as FQNEAQ (reference sequence). The CDR3 is CASRAGKDEQYF. CDR3 in DNA: TGTGCCAGCAGGGCAGGGAAGGACGAGCAGTACTTC.

The chain links TRBV4-3 to TRBJ1-2; tentative D call: TRBD1 (6 bases). The CDR3 loop spans 11 amino acids. The V gene lost 2 bases and the J gene lost 11 bases, with 9 bases spanning the gap. Germline CDR1 LGHNA, CDR2 YSLEER. CDR3: CASSQTGYYTF. The CDR3 region has the DNA TGCGCCAGCAGCCAAACAGGGTATTACACCTTC.

The chain carries TRBV9 and TRBJ2-3, with unresolved D. V gave up 4 bases and J gave up 0 bases, with 9 bases separating them. Germline V gene sequence: CDR1 SGDLS, CDR2 YYNGEE. The CDR3 totals 14 residues. The CDR3 DNA reads as TGTGCCAGCAGCTTCACCTTTAGCACAGATACGCAGTATTTT. It is translated as CASSFTFSTDTQYF. The full variable domain, its missing parts supplied by reference TRBV9 and TRBJ2-3, is DSGVTQTPKHLITATGQRVTLRCSPRSGDLSVYWYQQSLDQGLQFLIQYYNGEERAKGNILERFSAQQFPDLHSELNLSSLELGDSALYFCASSFTFSTDTQYFGPGTRLTVL.

This clonotype appeared a few times. The J gene is TRBJ2-1, the V gene TRBV24-1; 7 bases map to TRBD2. The CDR3 is made up of 15 amino acids. Germline CDR1 KGHDR, CDR2 SFDVKD. Trimming cost V 3 bases and J 0 bases; bases outside gene matches: 1. CDR3 nucleotide sequence: TGTGCCACCAGTGATCGCGGGAGCTCCTACAATGAGCAGTTCTTC. Protein product: CATSDRGSSYNEQFF.

The rearrangement links TRBV29-1 to TRBJ2-7; D might be TRBD1 (6 bases). Looked up from germline, CDR1 is SQVTM and CDR2 is ANQGSEA. Trimming took 5 bases from V and 2 from J, leaving 22 bases between them. This CDR3 comprises 16 residues. CDR3 region: CSVYESLTGPTYEQYF. The CDR3 DNA is TGCAGCGTTTACGAATCCCTGACAGGCCCGACCTACGAGCAGTACTTC.

There are a few counts of this clonotype. This chain connects TRBV9 to TRBJ2-3, with D unresolved. With 0 bases removed from V and 6 bases from J, the gap between germline ends came to 5 bases. This CDR3 has 12 amino acids. Germline V gives CDR1 SGDLS, CDR2 YYNGEE. The CDR3 DNA sequence: TGTGCCAGCAGCGTAGAAGAGGATACGCAGTATTTT. Amino acid sequence: CASSVEEDTQYF.

This clonotype was observed a few times. This sequence joins TRBV5-1 and TRBJ2-7; D ambiguous. V was pared by 4 bases and J by 2 bases, with 16 bases between. The CDR3 has 15 residues. In germline, CDR1 is SGHRS, CDR2 YFSETQ. The DNA for the CDR3 is TGCGCCAGCAGCCCGCAGTTAGTCAGTCCCTACGAGCAGTACTTC. Residues: CASSPQLVSPYEQYF.

This clonotype was observed at least ten times. V and J are TRBV29-1 and TRBJ2-7; a weak D match, TRBD1 (5 bases). The V and J ends lost 2 bases and 7 bases respectively, with 18 bases between them. The CDR3 totals 14 residues. Per the germline V gene, CDR1 is SQVTM and CDR2 is ANQGSEA. CDR3 in amino acids: CSVELDSPRLEQYF. The CDR3 DNA follows: TGCAGCGTTGAACTTGACAGCCCCCGTTTGGAGCAGTACTTC.

The sample holds many counts of this clonotype. V gene TRBV29-1 combines with J gene TRBJ1-1, with D uncertain. CDR3 size: 11 residues. Trimming cost V 3 bases and J 4 bases, with 6 bases left between them. Per the germline V gene, CDR1 is SQVTM and CDR2 is ANQGSEA. CDR3 in DNA: TGCAGCGTTGATATAGTCACTGAAGCTTTCTTT. This codes for CSVDIVTEAFF. Full variable domain (rest looked up from reference TRBV29-1 and TRBJ1-1): SAVISQKPSRDICQRGTSLTIQCQVDSQVTMMFWYRQQPGQSLTLIATANQGSEATYESGFVIDKFPISRPNLTFSTLTVSNMSPEDSSIYLCSVDIVTEAFFGQGTRLTVV.

This chain links TRBV20-1 with TRBJ1-1; unclear D gene. Germline CDR1 DFQATT, CDR2 SNEGSKA (reference sequence). V lost 4 bases, J lost 6 bases, and 12 bases lay in between. The CDR3 contains 12 residues. CDR3 nucleotide sequence: TGCAGTGCTATATCTCCGGGGTCTGAAGCTTTCTTT. Amino acid sequence: CSAISPGSEAFF.